This T cell receptor beta chain was identified during a study of CD8 T cells in ankylosing spondylitis. General study findings and limits: What appeared characteristic of ankylosing spondylitis blood was a TCR beta motif of under 10 highly homologous variants. Previously reported in reactive arthritis synovial fluid and blood were some of the motif variants.

Quantitative molecular-barcoded 5'-RACE generated the TCR beta libraries. TCRdb re-called the 5' RACE reads with MiXCR, one entry per CDR3 protein. Of around 27,000 distinct CDR3 sequences in the sample, just over 2.5% were seen once. By proportion, this clonotype is medium-sized (0.01 to 0.1%). Its target is unknown. This CDR3 contains 15 residues. V lost 5 bases and J lost 7; bases outside the gene matches: 9. Germline V gene lookup returns CDR1 SGDLS and CDR2 YYNGEE. V is TRBV9 and J is TRBJ2-3, with 11 bases aligning to TRBD2. The sequenced material came from blood, either unsorted or a sorted T cell fraction (not recorded which). The receptor comes from a female donor with ankylosing spondylitis or in good health (not recorded which). The CDR3 region is CASRAGTSGFHTQYF. The CDR3 bases are TGTGCCAGCAGAGCCGGGACTAGCGGATTTCATACGCAGTATTTT.